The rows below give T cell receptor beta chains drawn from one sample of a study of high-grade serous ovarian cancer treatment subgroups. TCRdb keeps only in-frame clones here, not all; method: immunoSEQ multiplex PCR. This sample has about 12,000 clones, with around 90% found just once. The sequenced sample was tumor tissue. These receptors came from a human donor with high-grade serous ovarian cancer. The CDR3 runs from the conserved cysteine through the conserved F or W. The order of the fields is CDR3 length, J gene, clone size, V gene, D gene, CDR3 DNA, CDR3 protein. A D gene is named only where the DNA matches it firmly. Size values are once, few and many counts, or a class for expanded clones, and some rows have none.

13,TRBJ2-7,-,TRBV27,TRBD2,TGTGCCAGCAGGGATGCGGGGAGGGACGAGCAGTACTTC,CASRDAGRDEQYF
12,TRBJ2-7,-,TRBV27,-,TGTGCCAGCAGTCCCATAGGGCGCGAGCAGTACTTC,CASSPIGREQYF
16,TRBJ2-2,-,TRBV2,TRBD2,TGTGCCAGCACTCCCCGCGGGGGGCGGGGCACCGGGGAGCTGTTTTTT,CASTPRGGRGTGELFF
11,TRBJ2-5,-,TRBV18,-,TGTGCCAGCTCAGAACAAGAGACCCAGTACTTC,CASSEQETQYF
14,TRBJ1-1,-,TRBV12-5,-,TGTGCTAGTGGTTCCCCCTACCTGAACACTGAAGCTTTCTTT,CASGSPYLNTEAFF
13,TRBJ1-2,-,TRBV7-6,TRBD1,TGTGCCAGCAGCTCGGACAGGGGCGAAGGCTACACCTTC,CASSSDRGEGYTF
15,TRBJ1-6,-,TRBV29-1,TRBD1,TGCAGCGTCCCGGACAGGGGCCGCGGAAGTTCACCCCTCCACTTT,CSVPDRGRGSSPLHF
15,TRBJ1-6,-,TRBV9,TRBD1,TGTGCCAGCAGCGGGACAGGGGGCACGAATTCACCCCTCCACTTT,CASSGTGGTNSPLHF
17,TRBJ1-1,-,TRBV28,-,TGTGCCAGCAGTTTATTCGGGCAGGGGATAATGAACACTGAAGCTTTCTTT,CASSLFGQGIMNTEAFF
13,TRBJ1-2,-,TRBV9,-,TGTGCCAGCAGCGTAGCGGACACGAATGGCTACACCTTC,CASSVADTNGYTF
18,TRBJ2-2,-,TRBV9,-,TGTGCCAGCAGCGTAGGGCTCGGGGGACAGACGAACACCGGGGAGCTGTTTTTT,CASSVGLGGQTNTGELFF
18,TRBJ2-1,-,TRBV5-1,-,TGCGCCAGCAGCTTACTAGGCCAGGGCCCTCCCTCCTACAATGAGCAGTTCTTC,CASSLLGQGPPSYNEQFF
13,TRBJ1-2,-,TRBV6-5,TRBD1,TGTGCCAGCAGTTACCGGGACAGGGGAGGCTACACCTTC,CASSYRDRGGYTF
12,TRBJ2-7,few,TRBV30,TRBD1,TGTGCCTGGAACCGGGACAGGATGCTGCAGTACTTC,CAWNRDRMLQYF
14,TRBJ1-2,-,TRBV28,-,TGTGCCAGCGGGAGGGGAGGGTTAAACTATGGCTACACCTTC,CASGRGGLNYGYTF
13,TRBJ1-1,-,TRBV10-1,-,TGCGCCAGCAGTGAAGGACAAAACACTGAAGCTTTCTTT,CASSEGQNTEAFF
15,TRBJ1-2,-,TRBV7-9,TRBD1,TGTGCCAGCAGCTTAGTCGGACAGGCAATCCATGGCTACACCTTC,CASSLVGQAIHGYTF
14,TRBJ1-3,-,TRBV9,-,TGTGCCAGCTCTGTCGGGGAGGAAGGAAACACCATATATTTT,CASSVGEEGNTIYF
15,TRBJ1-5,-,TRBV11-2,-,TGTGCCAGCAGCTTAGACGGAGGGTCGGATCAGCCCCAGCATTTT,CASSLDGGSDQPQHF
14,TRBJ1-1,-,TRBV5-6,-,TGTGCCAGCAGCCCAGGCTTGGCGAACACTGAAGCTTTCTTT,CASSPGLANTEAFF
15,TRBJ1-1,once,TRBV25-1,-,TGTGCCAGCAGTGAATCGACAATCATGAACACTGAAGCTTTCTTT,CASSESTIMNTEAFF
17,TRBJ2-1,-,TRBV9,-,TGTGCCAGCAGCGCCCACCCGCTCGGTATCTCCTACAATGAGCAGTTCTTC,CASSAHPLGISYNEQFF
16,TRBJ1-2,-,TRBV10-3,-,TGTGCCATCAGTGAGTCCTACGGATATGGGTCCTATGGCTACACCTTC,CAISESYGYGSYGYTF
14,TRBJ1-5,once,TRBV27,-,TGTGCCAGCAGTTTACTGAATAGCAATCAGCCCCAGCATTTT,CASSLLNSNQPQHF
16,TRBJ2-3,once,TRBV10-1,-,TGCGCCAGCAGTGAGTCGAGATTAGCCGGTACAGATACGCAGTATTTT,CASSESRLAGTDTQYF
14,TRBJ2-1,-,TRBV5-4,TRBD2,TGTGCCAGCAGCTTAGCGGGGGCCTACAATGAGCAGTTCTTC,CASSLAGAYNEQFF
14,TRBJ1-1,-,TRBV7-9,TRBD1,TGTGCCAGCAGCTCGACAGGGTGGAACACTGAAGCTTTCTTT,CASSSTGWNTEAFF
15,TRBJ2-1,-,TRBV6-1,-,TGTGCCAGCAGTGAACAGATAAGCTCCTACAATGAGCAGTTCTTC,CASSEQISSYNEQFF
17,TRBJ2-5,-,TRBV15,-,TGTGCCACCCAACCTATCCTAGTATCCTTACTTCAAGAGACCCAGTACTTC,CATQPILVSLLQETQYF
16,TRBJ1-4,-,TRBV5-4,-,TGTGCCAGCAGCTTGGGAATGGGACGAGAAAATGAAAAACTGTTTTTT,CASSLGMGRENEKLFF
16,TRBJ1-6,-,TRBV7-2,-,TGTGCCAGCAGCTCGACCTCCGGGACGGCTCATTCACCCCTCCACTTT,CASSSTSGTAHSPLHF
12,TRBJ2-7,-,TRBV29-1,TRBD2,TGCAGCGCGGGACTAGCGAGAGGCGAGCAGTACTTC,CSAGLARGEQYF
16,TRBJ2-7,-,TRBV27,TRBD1,TGTGCCAGCTCCACGGGGGACAGGGGCTTGTCCTACGAGCAGTACTTC,CASSTGDRGLSYEQYF
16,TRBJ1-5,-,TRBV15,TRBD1,TGTGCCACCAGCAGCGACAGGGAAGGAGGCAATCAGCCCCAGCATTTT,CATSSDREGGNQPQHF
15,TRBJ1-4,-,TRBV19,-,TGTGCCAGTAACCACCGGGGGGCAGGGGAAGAAAAACTGTTTTTT,CASNHRGAGEEKLFF
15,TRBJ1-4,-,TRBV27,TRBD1,TGTGCCAGCCGCCTCCAGGGGGCTAGTTATGAAAAACTGTTTTTT,CASRLQGASYEKLFF
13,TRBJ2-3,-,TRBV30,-,TGTGCCTTCTCAGGGGGGAGCACAGATACGCAGTATTTT,CAFSGGSTDTQYF
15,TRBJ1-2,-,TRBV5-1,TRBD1,TGCGCCAGCAGCCCGGGACAGGGGGTATCTTATGGCTACACCTTC,CASSPGQGVSYGYTF
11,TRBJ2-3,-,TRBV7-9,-,TGTGCCAGCAGCTCCCAAGATACGCAGTATTTT,CASSSQDTQYF
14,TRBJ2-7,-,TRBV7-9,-,TGTGCCAGCAGCGAAGGGGGGGGAATCTACGAGCAGTACTTC,CASSEGGGIYEQYF
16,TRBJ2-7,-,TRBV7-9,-,TGTGCCAGCAGCTTAGAGTATGGGGGGCGGCCCTACGAGCAGTACTTC,CASSLEYGGRPYEQYF
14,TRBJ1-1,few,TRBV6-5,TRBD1,TGTGCCAGCAGAAAAGACAGGGGAGGGACTGAAGCTTTCTTT,CASRKDRGGTEAFF
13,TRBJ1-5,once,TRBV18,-,TGTGCCAGCTCACCAGAGGAAGGTCAGCCCCAGCATTTT,CASSPEEGQPQHF
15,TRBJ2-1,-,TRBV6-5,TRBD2,TGTGCCAGCAGGAAAAATAGCGGGGGGGCCGGTGAGCAGTTCTTC,CASRKNSGGAGEQFF
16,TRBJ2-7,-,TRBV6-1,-,TGTGCCAGCAGTGAAGCGCGGCGGGCCCACCCAGGACAGCAGTACTTC,CASSEARRAHPGQQYF
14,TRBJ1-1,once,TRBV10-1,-,TGCGCCAGCAGTGAGTACCGCGAGGGGACTGAAGCTTTCTTT,CASSEYREGTEAFF
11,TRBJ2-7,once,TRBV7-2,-,TGTGCCAGCAGCTATCGCGACGAGCAGTACTTC,CASSYRDEQYF
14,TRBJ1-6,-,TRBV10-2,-,TGCGCCAGCAGTGGTGGAGCCCAATACTCACCCCTCCACTTT,CASSGGAQYSPLHF
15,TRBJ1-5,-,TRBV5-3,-,TGTGCCAGAAGCCGCCGACACAGGGGCAATCAGCCCCAGCATTTT,CARSRRHRGNQPQHF
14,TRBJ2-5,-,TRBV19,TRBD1,TGTGCCAGTTCTACAGGGGTAGTACAAGAGACCCAGTACTTC,CASSTGVVQETQYF